This note documents a single T cell receptor (beta chain) sequence. Authors' analysis steps: Reference gene primer amplification gave estimated nucleated cell counts. Clones were sequenced by immunoSEQ multiplex PCR, and TCRdb holds only the in-frame ones, with some missing. Clone size and V and J calls were adopted from that table, with D and trimming inferred from the DNA. The data hold roughly 270,000 clones, with over 75% observed a single time. The record originates from a study of blood T cell repertoires in COVID-19. The wider study: COVID-19 samples collected from the United States, Italy and Spain covered acute and convalescent phases. T cells, B-cell-depleted T cells, or PBMCs provided the cDNA or gDNA that served as material.

The CDR3 has 15 residues. The V end lost 2 bases, the J end lost 8 bases, and 16 bases lay between the germline ends. Germline V gene data show CDR1 as MGHDK and CDR2 as SYGVNS. The receptor was derived from a man aged 50 or older with active or convalescent COVID-19. This rearrangement joins TRBV25-1 to TRBJ2-1, with D maybe TRBD1 (5 bases). Source material: peripheral blood. The CDR3 coding sequence is TGTGCCAGCAGTGAAGGAATACAGGCCGGCGATGAGCAGTTCTTC. The encoded protein is CASSEGIQAGDEQFF. Together with reference TRBV25-1 and TRBJ2-1, the CDR3 gives the full variable domain: EADIYQTPRYLVIGTGKKITLECSQTMGHDKMYWYQQDPGMELHLIHYSYGVNSTEKGDLSSESTVSRIRTEHFPLTLESARPSHTSQYLCASSEGIQAGDEQFFGPGTRLTVL.